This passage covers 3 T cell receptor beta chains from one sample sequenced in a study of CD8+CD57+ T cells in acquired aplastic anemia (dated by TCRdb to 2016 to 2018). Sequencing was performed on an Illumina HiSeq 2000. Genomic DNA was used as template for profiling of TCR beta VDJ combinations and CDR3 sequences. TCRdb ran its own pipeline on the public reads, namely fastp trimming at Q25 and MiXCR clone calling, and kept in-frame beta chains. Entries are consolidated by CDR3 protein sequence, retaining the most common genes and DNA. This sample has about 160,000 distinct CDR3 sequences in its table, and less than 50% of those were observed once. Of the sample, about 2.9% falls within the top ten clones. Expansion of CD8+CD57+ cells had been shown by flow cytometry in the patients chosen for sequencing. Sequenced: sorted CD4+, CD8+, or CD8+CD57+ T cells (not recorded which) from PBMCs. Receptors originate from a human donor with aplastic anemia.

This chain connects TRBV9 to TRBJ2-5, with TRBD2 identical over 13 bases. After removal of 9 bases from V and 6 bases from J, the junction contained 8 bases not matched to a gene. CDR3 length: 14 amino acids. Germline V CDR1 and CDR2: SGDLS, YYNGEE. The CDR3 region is CATGLAGVRKTQYF. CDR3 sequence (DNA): TGTGCCACCGGACTAGCGGGAGTTAGGAAGACCCAGTACTTC.

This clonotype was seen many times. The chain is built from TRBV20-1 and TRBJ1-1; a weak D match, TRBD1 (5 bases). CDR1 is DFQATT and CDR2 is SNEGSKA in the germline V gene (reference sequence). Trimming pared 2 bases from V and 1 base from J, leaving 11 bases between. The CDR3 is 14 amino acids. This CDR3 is CSARRDRTNTEAFF. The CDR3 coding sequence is TGCAGTGCTAGACGGGACCGCACGAACACTGAAGCTTTCTTT.

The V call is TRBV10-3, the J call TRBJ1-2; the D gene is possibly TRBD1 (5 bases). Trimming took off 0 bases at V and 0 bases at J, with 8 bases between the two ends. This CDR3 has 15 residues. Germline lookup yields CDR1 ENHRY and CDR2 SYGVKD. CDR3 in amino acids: CAISESGVANYGYTF. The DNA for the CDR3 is TGTGCCATCAGTGAGTCAGGGGTTGCTAACTATGGCTACACCTTC.